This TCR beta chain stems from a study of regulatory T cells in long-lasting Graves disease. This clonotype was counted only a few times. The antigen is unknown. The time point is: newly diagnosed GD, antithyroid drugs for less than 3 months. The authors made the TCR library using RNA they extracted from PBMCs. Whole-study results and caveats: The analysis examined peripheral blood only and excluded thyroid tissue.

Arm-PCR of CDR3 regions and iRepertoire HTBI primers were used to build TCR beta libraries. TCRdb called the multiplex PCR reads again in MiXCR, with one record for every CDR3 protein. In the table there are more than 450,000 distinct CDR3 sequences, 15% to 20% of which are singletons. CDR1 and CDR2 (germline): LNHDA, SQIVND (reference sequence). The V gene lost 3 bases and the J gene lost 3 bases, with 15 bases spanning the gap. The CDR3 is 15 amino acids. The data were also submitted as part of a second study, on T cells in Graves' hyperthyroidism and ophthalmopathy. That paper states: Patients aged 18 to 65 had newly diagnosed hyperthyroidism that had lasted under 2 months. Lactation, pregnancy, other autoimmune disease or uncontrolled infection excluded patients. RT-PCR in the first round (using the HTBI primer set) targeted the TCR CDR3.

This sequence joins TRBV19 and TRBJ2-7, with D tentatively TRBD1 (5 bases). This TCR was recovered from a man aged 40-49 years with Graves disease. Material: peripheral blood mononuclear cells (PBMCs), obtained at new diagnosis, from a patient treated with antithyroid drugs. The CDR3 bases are TGTGCCAGTAGTATCGTTGCAGGGCGATTCTACGAGCAGTACTTC. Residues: CASSIVAGRFYEQYF.